This TCR beta chain was retrieved from a study of cytomegalovirus exposure and HLA in healthy donors. Study observations and caveats: A list of around 150 TCR beta chains associated with cytomegalovirus was given. High specificity and sensitivity for cytomegalovirus status were reported for the classifier.

CDR3 length: 15 residues. Trimming took off 1 base at V and 1 base at J, with 8 bases between the two ends. From germline, CDR1 is SGHNT and CDR2 YENEEA. PCR involved 60 Vbeta and 13 Jbeta primers. Data came from immunoSEQ multiplex PCR; TCRdb stores just in-frame clones and leaves some out. The sample contains some 150,000 clones, about 84% of which appear only once. A note on this clone: The antigen remains undetermined.

V usage is TRBV11-3 and J usage is TRBJ2-1; perhaps TRBD1 as D (5 bases). The clonotype originates from a woman in her forties in good health and CMV-seropositive. The sample comprised PBMCs. CDR3 region: CASSLAPGSYNEQFF. Written as DNA, the CDR3 is TGTGCCAGCAGCTTAGCGCCAGGGTCCTACAATGAGCAGTTCTTC. Based on the CDR3 plus reference TRBV11-3 and TRBJ2-1, the full variable domain is EAGVVQSPRYKIIEKKQPVAFWCNPISGHNTLYWYLQNLGQGPELLIRYENEEAVDDSQLPKDRFSAERLKGVDSTLKIQPAELGDSAVYLCASSLAPGSYNEQFFGPGTRLTVL.